The sequence of this T cell receptor (beta chain) was determined in a study of blood T cell repertoires in COVID-19. The overall study: T cells, B-cell-depleted T cells, or PBMCs provided the cDNA or gDNA that served as material.

Authors' methods: Estimation of nucleated cell counts was performed using reference gene primer amplification. Clones were sequenced by immunoSEQ multiplex PCR, and TCRdb holds only the in-frame ones, with some missing. That table furnishes V, J and clone size, whereas the DNA furnished D and trimming. Of about 52,000 clones listed, about 90% were seen once; the top ten hold 15% to 20%. CDR3 size: 15 residues. Germline-derived CDR1 and CDR2 are SNHLY and FYNNEI. With V trimmed by 5 bases and J by 4 bases, 8 bases remained unmatched. This clone occurred a few times. Sequenced: peripheral blood. The rearrangement links TRBV2 to TRBJ1-2, with TRBD1 identical over 9 bases. The source is a human donor with active COVID-19. The donor label of this sample is uncertain. The CDR3 sequence: CASSQQGAVSYGYTF. The DNA of the CDR3 is TGTGCCAGCAGTCAACAGGGGGCGGTCTCCTATGGCTACACCTTC.